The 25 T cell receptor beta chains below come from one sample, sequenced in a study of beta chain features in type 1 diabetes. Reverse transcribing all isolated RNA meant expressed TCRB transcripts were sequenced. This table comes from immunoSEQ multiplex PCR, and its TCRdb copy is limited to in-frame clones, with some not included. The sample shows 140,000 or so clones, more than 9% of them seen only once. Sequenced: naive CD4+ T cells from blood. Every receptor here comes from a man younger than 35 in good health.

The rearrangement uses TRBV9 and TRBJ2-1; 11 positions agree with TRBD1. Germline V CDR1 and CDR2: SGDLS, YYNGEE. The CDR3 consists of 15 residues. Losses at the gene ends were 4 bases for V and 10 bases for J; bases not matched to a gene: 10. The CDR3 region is CASSPRTGGRREQFF. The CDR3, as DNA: TGTGCCAGCAGCCCCAGGACAGGGGGCCGAAGGGAGCAGTTCTTC. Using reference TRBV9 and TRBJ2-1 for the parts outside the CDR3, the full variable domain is DSGVTQTPKHLITATGQRVTLRCSPRSGDLSVYWYQQSLDQGLQFLIQYYNGEERAKGNILERFSAQQFPDLHSELNLSSLELGDSALYFCASSPRTGGRREQFFGPGTRLTVL.

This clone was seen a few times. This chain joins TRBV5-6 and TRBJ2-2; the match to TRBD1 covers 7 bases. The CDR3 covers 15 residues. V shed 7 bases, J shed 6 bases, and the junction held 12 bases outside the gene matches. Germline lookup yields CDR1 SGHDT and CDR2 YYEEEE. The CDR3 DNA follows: TGTGCCAGCCGAAAGGGGCAGGGGGTGGCCGGGGAGCTGTTTTTT. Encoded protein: CASRKGQGVAGELFF.

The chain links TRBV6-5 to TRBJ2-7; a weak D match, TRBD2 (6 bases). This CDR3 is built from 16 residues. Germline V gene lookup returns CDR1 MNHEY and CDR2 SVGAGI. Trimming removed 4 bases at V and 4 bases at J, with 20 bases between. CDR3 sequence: CASSFLPGGIAYEQYF. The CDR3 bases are TGTGCCAGCAGTTTCCTTCCCGGCGGGATCGCTTACGAGCAGTACTTC.

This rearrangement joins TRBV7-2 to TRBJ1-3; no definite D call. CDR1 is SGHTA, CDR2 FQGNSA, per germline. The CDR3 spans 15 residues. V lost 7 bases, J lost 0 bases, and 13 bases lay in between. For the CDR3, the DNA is TGTGCCAGCACCCTCCATACAATCTCTGGAAACACCATATATTTT. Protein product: CASTLHTISGNTIYF.

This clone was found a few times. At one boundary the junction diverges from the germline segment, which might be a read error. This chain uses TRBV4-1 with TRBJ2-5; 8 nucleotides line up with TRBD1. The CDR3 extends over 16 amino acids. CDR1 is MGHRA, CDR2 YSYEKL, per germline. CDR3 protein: CASSQDAGGVVKTQYF. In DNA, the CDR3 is TGTGCCAGCAGCCAAGATGCAGGGGGCGTCGTAAAGACCCAGTACTTC.

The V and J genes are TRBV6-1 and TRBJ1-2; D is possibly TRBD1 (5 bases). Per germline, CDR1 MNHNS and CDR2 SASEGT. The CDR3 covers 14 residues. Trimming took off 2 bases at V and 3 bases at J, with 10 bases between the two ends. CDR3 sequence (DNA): TGTGCCAGCAGTGAACTTGCCAGGGACTATGGCTACACCTTC. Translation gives CASSELARDYGYTF.

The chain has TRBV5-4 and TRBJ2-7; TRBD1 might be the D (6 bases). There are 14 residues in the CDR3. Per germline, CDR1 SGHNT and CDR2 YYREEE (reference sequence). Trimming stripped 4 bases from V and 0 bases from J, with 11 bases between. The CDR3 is CASSPGTSSYEQYF. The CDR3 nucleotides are TGTGCCAGCAGCCCGGGGACATCCTCCTACGAGCAGTACTTC. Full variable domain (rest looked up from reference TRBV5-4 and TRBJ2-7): ETGVTQSPTHLIKTRGQQVTLRCSSQSGHNTVSWYQQALGQGPQFIFQYYREEENGRGNFPPRFSGLQFPNYSSELNVNALELDDSALYLCASSPGTSSYEQYFGPGTRLTVT.

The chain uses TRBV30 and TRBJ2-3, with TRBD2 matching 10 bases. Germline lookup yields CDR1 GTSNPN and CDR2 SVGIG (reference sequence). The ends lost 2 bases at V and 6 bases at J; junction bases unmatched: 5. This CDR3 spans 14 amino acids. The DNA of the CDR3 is TGTGCCTGGAGTTGGAAGCGGGGGGGGGATACGCAGTATTTT. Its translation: CAWSWKRGGDTQYF.

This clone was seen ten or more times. The CDR3 sequence is CASSPEGPNYNSPLHF. The DNA of the CDR3 is TGTGCCAGCTCACCGGAGGGACCGAACTATAATTCACCCCTCCACTTT. The rearrangement links TRBV18 to TRBJ1-6; a possible D gene is TRBD1 (5 bases). The CDR3 has 16 amino acids. V shed 3 bases and J shed 3 bases, with 12 bases lying between them. Germline lookup yields CDR1 KGHSH and CDR2 LQKENI.

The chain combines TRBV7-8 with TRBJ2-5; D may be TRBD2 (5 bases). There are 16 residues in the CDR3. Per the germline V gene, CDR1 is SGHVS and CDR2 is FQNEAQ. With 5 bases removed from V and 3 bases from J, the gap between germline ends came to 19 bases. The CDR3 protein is CASSQVSGRVEETQYF. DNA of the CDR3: TGTGCCAGCAGCCAGGTGTCCGGGCGGGTCGAAGAGACCCAGTACTTC.

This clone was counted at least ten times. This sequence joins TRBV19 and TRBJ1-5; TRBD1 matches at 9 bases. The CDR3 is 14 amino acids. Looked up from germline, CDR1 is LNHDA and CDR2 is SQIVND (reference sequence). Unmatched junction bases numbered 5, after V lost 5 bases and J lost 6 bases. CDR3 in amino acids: CASSPGQGTQPQHF. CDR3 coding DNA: TGTGCCAGTAGTCCCGGACAGGGGACTCAGCCCCAGCATTTT.

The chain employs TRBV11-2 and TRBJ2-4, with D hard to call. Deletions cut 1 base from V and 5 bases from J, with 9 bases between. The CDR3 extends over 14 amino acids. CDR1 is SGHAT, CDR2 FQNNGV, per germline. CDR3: CASSLGGSQNIQYF. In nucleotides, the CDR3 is TGTGCCAGCAGCTTAGGAGGTAGCCAAAACATTCAGTACTTC.

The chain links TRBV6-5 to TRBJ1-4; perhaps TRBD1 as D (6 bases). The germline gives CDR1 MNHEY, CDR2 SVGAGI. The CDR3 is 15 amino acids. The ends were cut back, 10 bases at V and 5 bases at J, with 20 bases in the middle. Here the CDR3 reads CATGKAWTVNEKLFF. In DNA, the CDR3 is TGTGCCACCGGTAAAGCCTGGACAGTCAATGAAAAACTGTTTTTT.

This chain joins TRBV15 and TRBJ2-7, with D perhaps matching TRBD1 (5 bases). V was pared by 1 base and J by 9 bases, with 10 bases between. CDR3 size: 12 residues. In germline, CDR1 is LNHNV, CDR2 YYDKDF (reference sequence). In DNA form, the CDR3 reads TGTGCCACCAGCAGAGGGTCGCAGGGGCAGTACTTC. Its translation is CATSRGSQGQYF.

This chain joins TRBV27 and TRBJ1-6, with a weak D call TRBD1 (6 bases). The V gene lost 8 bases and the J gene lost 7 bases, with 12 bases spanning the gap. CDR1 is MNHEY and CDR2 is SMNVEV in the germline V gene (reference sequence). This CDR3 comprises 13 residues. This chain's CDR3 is CASAWGQNSPLHF. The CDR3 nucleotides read TGTGCCAGCGCCTGGGGGCAAAATTCACCCCTCCACTTT.

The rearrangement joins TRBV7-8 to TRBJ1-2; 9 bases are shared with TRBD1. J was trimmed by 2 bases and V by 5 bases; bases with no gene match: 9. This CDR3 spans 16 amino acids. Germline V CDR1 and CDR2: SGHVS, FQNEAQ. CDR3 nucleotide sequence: TGTGCCAGCAGCCCGCGGACAGGGGATGACAACTATGGCTACACCTTC. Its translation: CASSPRTGDDNYGYTF.

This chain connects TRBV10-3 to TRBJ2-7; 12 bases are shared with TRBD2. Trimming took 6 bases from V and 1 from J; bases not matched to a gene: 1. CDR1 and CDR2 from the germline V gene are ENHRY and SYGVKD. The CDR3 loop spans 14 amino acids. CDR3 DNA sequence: TGTGCCATCAGCGGGACTAGCGGGTCCTACGAGCAGTACTTC. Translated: CAISGTSGSYEQYF.

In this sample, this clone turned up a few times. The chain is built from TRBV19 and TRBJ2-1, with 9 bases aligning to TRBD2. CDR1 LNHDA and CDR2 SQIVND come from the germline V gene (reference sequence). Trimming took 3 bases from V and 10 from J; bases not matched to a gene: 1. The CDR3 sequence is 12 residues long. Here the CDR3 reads CASSILAGEQFF. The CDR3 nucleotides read TGTGCCAGTAGTATCCTAGCGGGGGAGCAGTTCTTC.

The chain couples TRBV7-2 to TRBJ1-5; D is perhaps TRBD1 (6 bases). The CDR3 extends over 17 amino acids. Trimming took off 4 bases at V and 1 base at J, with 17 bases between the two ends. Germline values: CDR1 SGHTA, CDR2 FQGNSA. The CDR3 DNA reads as TGTGCCAGCAGCTCTAGAACGGGGGGCTGGAGCAATCAGCCCCAGCATTTT. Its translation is CASSSRTGGWSNQPQHF. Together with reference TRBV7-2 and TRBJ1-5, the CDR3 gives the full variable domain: GAGVSQSPSNKVTEKGKDVELRCDPISGHTALYWYRQSLGQGLEFLIYFQGNSAPDKSGLPSDRFSAERTGGSVSTLTIQRTQQEDSAVYLCASSSRTGGWSNQPQHFGDGTRLSIL.

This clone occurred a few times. The CDR3 region has the DNA TGTGCCAGCAGCTTAGTTGGACTAGCGGGGGGGAGCACAGATACGCAGTATTTT. This codes for CASSLVGLAGGSTDTQYF. The chain carries TRBV7-6 and TRBJ2-3; the match to TRBD2 covers 15 bases. The CDR3 has 18 amino acids. V trimming: 1 base; J trimming: 0 bases; junction bases outside the gene matches: 2. CDR1 is SGHVS and CDR2 is FNYEAQ in the germline V gene.

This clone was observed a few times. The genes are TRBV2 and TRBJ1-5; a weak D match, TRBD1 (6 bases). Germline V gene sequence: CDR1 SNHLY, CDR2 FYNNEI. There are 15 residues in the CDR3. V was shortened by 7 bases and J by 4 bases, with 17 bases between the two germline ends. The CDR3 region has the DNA TGTGCCAGCACCCGGACAGACAAGGGAAATCAGCCCCAGCATTTT. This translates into CASTRTDKGNQPQHF.

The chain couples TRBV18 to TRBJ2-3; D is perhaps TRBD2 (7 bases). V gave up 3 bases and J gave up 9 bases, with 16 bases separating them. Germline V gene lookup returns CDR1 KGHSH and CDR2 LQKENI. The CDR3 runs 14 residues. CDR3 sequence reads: CASSPGGGDQTQYF. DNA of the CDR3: TGTGCCAGCTCACCCGGAGGGGGGGACCAAACGCAGTATTTT. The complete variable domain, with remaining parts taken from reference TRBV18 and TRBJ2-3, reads NAGVMQNPRHLVRRRGQEARLRCSPMKGHSHVYWYRQLPEEGLKFMVYLQKENIIDESGMPKERFSAEFPKEGPSILRIQQVVRGDSAAYFCASSPGGGDQTQYFGPGTRLTVL.

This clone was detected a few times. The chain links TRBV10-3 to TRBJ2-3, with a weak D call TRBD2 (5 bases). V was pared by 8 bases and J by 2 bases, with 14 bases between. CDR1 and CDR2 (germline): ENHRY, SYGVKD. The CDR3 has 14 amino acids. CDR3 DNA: TGTGCCATCGCGGGCCTGGCTACCACAGATACGCAGTATTTT. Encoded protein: CAIAGLATTDTQYF.

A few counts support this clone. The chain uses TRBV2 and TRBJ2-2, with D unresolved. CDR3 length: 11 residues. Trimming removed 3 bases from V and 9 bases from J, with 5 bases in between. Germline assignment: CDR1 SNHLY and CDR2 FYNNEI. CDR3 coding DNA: TGTGCCAGCAGTGAGCGATGGGAGCTGTTTTTT. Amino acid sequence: CASSERWELFF. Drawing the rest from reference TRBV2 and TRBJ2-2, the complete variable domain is EPEVTQTPSHQVTQMGQEVILRCVPISNHLYFYWYRQILGQKVEFLVSFYNNEISEKSEIFDDQFSVERPDGSNFTLKIRSTKLEDSAMYFCASSERWELFFGEGSRLTVL.

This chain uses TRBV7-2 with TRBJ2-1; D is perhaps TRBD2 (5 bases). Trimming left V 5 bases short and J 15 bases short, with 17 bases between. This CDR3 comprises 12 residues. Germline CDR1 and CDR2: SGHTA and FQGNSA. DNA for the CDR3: TGTGCCAGCAGCCCGTATGGGAGTAGTTGGTTCTTC. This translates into CASSPYGSSWFF.